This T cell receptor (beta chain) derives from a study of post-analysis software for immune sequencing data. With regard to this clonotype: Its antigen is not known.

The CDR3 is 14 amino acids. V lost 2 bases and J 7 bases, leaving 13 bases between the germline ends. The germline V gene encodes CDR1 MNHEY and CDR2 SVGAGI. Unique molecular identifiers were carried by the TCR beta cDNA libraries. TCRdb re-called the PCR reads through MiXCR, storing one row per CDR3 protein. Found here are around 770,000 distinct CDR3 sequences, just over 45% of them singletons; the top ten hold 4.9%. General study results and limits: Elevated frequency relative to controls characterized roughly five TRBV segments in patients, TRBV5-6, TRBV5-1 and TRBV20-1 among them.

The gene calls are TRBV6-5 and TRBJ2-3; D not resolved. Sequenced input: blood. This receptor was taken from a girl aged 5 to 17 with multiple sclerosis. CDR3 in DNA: TGTGCCAGCAGTTACGGGCAGAACGTGAATACGCAGTATTTT. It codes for CASSYGQNVNTQYF.